What follows are 17 T cell receptor beta chains derived from one specimen sequenced in a study of T cells in tuberculosis. Noted time point: new active TB diagnosis, blood taken before or within 7 days of starting treatment. Repertoires were generated with immunoSEQ multiplex PCR, while TCRdb's copy carries only in-frame clones and drops some. Of around 49,000 clones listed, 90% to 95% are singletons. The sequencing used PBMCs, collected at tuberculosis diagnosis. Source of these receptors: an adult with tuberculosis.

In its sample, this clone was seen a few times. The rearrangement joins TRBV2 to TRBJ2-2; no firm D call. CDR1 SNHLY and CDR2 FYNNEI come from the germline V gene. The CDR3 contains 13 residues. V lost 5 bases, J lost 1 base, and 5 bases lay in between. CDR3 in amino acids: CASSPMNTGELFF. The CDR3 region has the DNA TGTGCCAGCAGTCCCATGAACACCGGGGAGCTGTTTTTT.

The rearrangement joins TRBV10-3 to TRBJ1-4, with no clear D. Trimming removed 3 bases at V and 0 bases at J, with 8 bases between. The CDR3 covers 15 residues. Looked up from germline, CDR1 is ENHRY and CDR2 is SYGVKD. CDR3 nucleotides: TGTGCCATCAGTGATACAGTGACAACTAATGAAAAACTGTTTTTT. This translates into CAISDTVTTNEKLFF.

The chain carries TRBV5-4 and TRBJ2-1; tentative D call: TRBD2 (6 bases). Germline loops: CDR1 SGHNT, CDR2 YYREEE (reference sequence). Trimming stripped 4 bases from V and 3 bases from J, with 14 bases between. The CDR3 contains 15 residues. This CDR3 reads CASSTASEFYNEQFF. The DNA for the CDR3 is TGTGCCAGCAGCACTGCTAGCGAATTCTACAATGAGCAGTTCTTC.

This CDR3 is CASSSINQPQHF. CDR3 bases: TGTGCCAGCAGTTCCATTAATCAGCCCCAGCATTTT. The V gene is TRBV28, the J gene TRBJ1-5, with D uncertain. V was clipped by 4 bases and J by 4 bases, with 5 bases between them. Germline CDR1 and CDR2: MDHEN and SYDVKM. This CDR3 region has 12 residues.

This chain links TRBV5-4 with TRBJ2-5; possibly TRBD1 for D (5 bases). CDR1 and CDR2 (germline): SGHNT, YYREEE (reference sequence). This CDR3 comprises 13 residues. V lost 4 bases and J 0 bases, leaving 7 bases between the germline ends. The CDR3 loop reads CASSRTNQETQYF. As DNA, the CDR3 is TGTGCCAGCAGCCGGACAAACCAAGAGACCCAGTACTTC.

This rearrangement joins TRBV29-1 to TRBJ1-2; D remains unclear. The V and J ends lost 3 bases and 0 bases respectively, with 11 bases between them. In germline, CDR1 is SQVTM, CDR2 ANQGSEA. The CDR3 sequence is 14 residues long. In nucleotides, the CDR3 is TGCAGCGTTGAGGCCAGGAACACTAACTATGGCTACACCTTC. Its translation is CSVEARNTNYGYTF.

V and J are TRBV7-9 and TRBJ1-1, with 9 bases aligning to TRBD1. The V gene's germline CDR1 is SEHNR and CDR2 FQNEAQ (reference sequence). J gave up 7 bases and V 6 bases, and 6 bases lay outside the gene matches. The CDR3 is 13 residues long. For the CDR3, the DNA is TGTGCCAGCAGACTTCCGGGACAGGGTGAAGCTTTCTTT. Residues: CASRLPGQGEAFF. Combining the CDR3 with reference TRBV7-9 and TRBJ1-1 gives the whole variable domain DTGVSQNPRHKITKRGQNVTFRCDPISEHNRLYWYRQTLGQGPEFLTYFQNEAQLEKSRLLSDRFSAERPKGSFSTLEIQRTEQGDSAMYLCASRLPGQGEAFFGQGTRLTVV.

The V and J genes are TRBV19 and TRBJ2-5; 11 nucleotides agree with TRBD2. The germline CDR1 and CDR2 sequences are LNHDA and SQIVND (reference sequence). The CDR3 runs 15 residues. V gave up 6 bases and J gave up 5 bases; unmatched junction bases: 8. The CDR3 DNA reads TGTGCCAGTAGGGCTAGCGGGAGGCCGGGGGAGACCCAGTACTTC. Its protein is CASRASGRPGETQYF.

The chain uses TRBV20-1 and TRBJ1-4; maybe TRBD1 (6 bases). The CDR3 sequence is 11 residues long. Trimming shortened V by 6 bases and J by 8 bases, and 10 bases separated the two germline ends. CDR1 is DFQATT, CDR2 SNEGSKA, per germline (reference sequence). The CDR3, as DNA: TGCAGTGCGATGACAGGAGAAAAACTGTTTTTT. Amino acid sequence: CSAMTGEKLFF.

The chain is built from TRBV5-4 and TRBJ2-5; D possibly corresponds to TRBD2 (6 bases). Germline loops: CDR1 SGHNT, CDR2 YYREEE (reference sequence). Trimming took 0 bases from V and 5 from J, leaving 11 bases between them. CDR3 length: 14 residues. CDR3 sequence reads: CASSLVGSWETQYF. CDR3 coding DNA: TGTGCCAGCAGCTTGGTCGGGAGTTGGGAGACCCAGTACTTC.

This chain uses TRBV13 with TRBJ1-1, with D tentatively TRBD1 (6 bases). The V gene's germline CDR1 is PRHDT and CDR2 FYEKMQ (reference sequence). The length of the CDR3 is 13 residues. V shed 1 base and J shed 3 bases, with 6 bases lying between them. CDR3 sequence reads: CASSLDRDTEAFF. The CDR3, as DNA: TGTGCCAGCAGCTTAGACAGGGACACTGAAGCTTTCTTT. The full variable domain, its missing parts supplied by reference TRBV13 and TRBJ1-1, is AAGVIQSPRHLIKEKRETATLKCYPIPRHDTVYWYQQGPGQDPQFLISFYEKMQSDKGSIPDRFSAQQFSDYHSELNMSSLELGDSALYFCASSLDRDTEAFFGQGTRLTVV.

The chain joins TRBV19 to TRBJ2-1, with 9 bases identical to TRBD1. J was trimmed by 5 bases and V by 5 bases; bases with no gene match: 10. CDR3 length: 16 residues. The germline gives CDR1 LNHDA, CDR2 SQIVND (reference sequence). The CDR3 region is CASSPLYRGRHNEQFF. The CDR3 bases are TGTGCCAGTAGTCCGCTGTACAGGGGGCGCCACAATGAGCAGTTCTTC. Combining the CDR3 with reference TRBV19 and TRBJ2-1 gives the whole variable domain DGGITQSPKYLFRKEGQNVTLSCEQNLNHDAMYWYRQDPGQGLRLIYYSQIVNDFQKGDIAEGYSVSREKKESFPLTVTSAQKNPTAFYLCASSPLYRGRHNEQFFGPGTRLTVL.

V usage is TRBV14 and J usage is TRBJ2-7; 9 bases map to TRBD2. Unmatched junction bases numbered 15, after V lost 0 bases and J lost 6 bases. Germline V gene lookup returns CDR1 SGHDN and CDR2 FVKESK. The CDR3 contains 18 residues. CDR3 in DNA: TGTGCCAGCAGCCAAGAGTTTCTAGCGGGGTTGGGGGAAGGCGAGCAGTACTTC. Translating gives CASSQEFLAGLGEGEQYF.

The V call is TRBV5-1, the J call TRBJ2-1; TRBD2 matches 12 bases. Per germline, CDR1 SGHRS and CDR2 YFSETQ. After removal of 1 base from V and 7 bases from J, the junction contained 6 bases not matched to a gene. CDR3 length: 16 amino acids. CDR3 sequence (DNA): TGCGCCAGCAGCTTGTTGCTAGCGGGAGGGGGGAATGAGCAGTTCTTC. It encodes CASSLLLAGGGNEQFF.

The chain is built from TRBV6-1 and TRBJ1-2; D not resolved. Germline V gene lookup returns CDR1 MNHNS and CDR2 SASEGT. Trimming pared 2 bases from V and 4 bases from J, leaving 11 bases between. This CDR3 comprises 14 residues. As DNA, the CDR3 is TGTGCCAGCAGTGAAAAGTGGGCGAGCTATGGCTACACCTTC. Translation: CASSEKWASYGYTF.

The rearrangement joins TRBV29-1 to TRBJ1-2, with TRBD1 identical over 9 bases. Looked up from germline, CDR1 is SQVTM and CDR2 is ANQGSEA. The CDR3 totals 11 residues. The ends lost 8 bases at V and 6 bases at J; junction bases unmatched: 4. CDR3 loop: CSTRTGDGYTF. In DNA, the CDR3 is TGCAGCACCCGGACAGGGGATGGCTACACCTTC. Looking up the rest from reference TRBV29-1 and TRBJ1-2 gives the full variable domain: SAVISQKPSRDICQRGTSLTIQCQVDSQVTMMFWYRQQPGQSLTLIATANQGSEATYESGFVIDKFPISRPNLTFSTLTVSNMSPEDSSIYLCSTRTGDGYTFGSGTRLTVV.

Worth noting for this clone: Its ends do not fully match the called genes, so a read error is possible. The chain recombines TRBV18 with TRBJ2-7, with 10 nucleotides matching TRBD2. The germline gives CDR1 KGHSH, CDR2 LQKENI. This CDR3 comprises 17 residues. As DNA, the CDR3 is TGTGCCAGCTCACAATCGAGCGGGACCCAGCGGGAGGGCCTACTCATTTTC. The encoded protein is CASSQSSGTQREGLLIF.